This TCR beta chain comes out of a study of patients and donors after allogeneic stem cell transplantation. In this sample, this clonotype turned up many times. One entry per CDR3 protein, called by TCRdb with MiXCR from the RT-PCR reads. The sample comprises about 960,000 distinct CDR3 sequences, around 17% of which are singletons, and around 5.5% rests with the top ten. Germline V lookup: CDR1 SQVTM, CDR2 ANQGSEA. This CDR3 comprises 13 residues. V lost 1 base and J lost 4, with 7 bases in between. This chain connects TRBV29-1 to TRBJ1-4; D not resolved. The source of this sequence is a human donor who was either an allogeneic HSCT recipient or a stem cell or donor lymphocyte infusion donor (not recorded which). It is not recorded whose cells these are; they may come from a transplant donor. Material for sequencing was blood, either unsorted or a sorted T cell fraction (not recorded which). Here the CDR3 reads CSVEGSFNEKLFF. CDR3 in DNA: TGCAGCGTTGAAGGATCGTTTAATGAAAAACTGTTTTTT.